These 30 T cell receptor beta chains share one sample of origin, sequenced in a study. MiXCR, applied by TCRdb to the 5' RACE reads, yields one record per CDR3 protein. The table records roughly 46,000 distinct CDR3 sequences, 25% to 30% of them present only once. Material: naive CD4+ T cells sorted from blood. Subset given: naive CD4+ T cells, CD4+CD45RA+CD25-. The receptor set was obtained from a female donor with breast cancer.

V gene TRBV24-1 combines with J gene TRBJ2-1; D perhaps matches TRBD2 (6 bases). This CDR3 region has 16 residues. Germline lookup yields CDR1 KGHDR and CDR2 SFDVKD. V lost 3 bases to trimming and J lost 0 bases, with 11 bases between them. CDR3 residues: CATSDPGGSSYNEQFF. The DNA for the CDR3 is TGTGCCACCAGTGATCCTGGGGGGAGCTCCTACAATGAGCAGTTCTTC.

CDR3 in DNA: TGTGCCAGCAGCTTTGTGGGAGGGCCGGAAGGTACGCAGTATTTT. Encoded protein: CASSFVGGPEGTQYF. This chain joins TRBV7-2 and TRBJ2-3; 7 nucleotides match TRBD2. Germline CDR1 SGHTA, CDR2 FQGNSA. This CDR3 spans 15 amino acids. Trimming took 3 bases from V and 8 from J; bases not matched to a gene: 11.

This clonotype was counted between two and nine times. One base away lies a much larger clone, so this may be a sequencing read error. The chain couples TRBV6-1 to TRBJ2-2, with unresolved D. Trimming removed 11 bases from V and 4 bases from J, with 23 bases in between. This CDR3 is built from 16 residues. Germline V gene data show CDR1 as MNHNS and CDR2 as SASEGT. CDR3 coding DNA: TGTGCCTGCAAAAGGGTCCGTGGGCCGGGCACCGGGGAGCTGTTTTTT. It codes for CACKRVRGPGTGELFF.

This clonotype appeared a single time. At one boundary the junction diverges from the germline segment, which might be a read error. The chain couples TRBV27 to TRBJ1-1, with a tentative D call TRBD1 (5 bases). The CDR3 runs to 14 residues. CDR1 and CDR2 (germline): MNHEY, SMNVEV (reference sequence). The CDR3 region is CTSTGHAGNTEAFF. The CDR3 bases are TGTACCAGTACTGGACATGCCGGGAACACTGAAGCTTTCTTT.

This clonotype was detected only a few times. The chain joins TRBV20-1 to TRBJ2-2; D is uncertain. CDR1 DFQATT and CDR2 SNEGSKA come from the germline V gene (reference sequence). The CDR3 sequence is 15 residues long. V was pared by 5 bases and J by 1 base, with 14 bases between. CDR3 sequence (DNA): TGCAGTGCTTATGCAACCCCTGGGAACACCGGGGAGCTGTTTTTT. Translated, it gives CSAYATPGNTGELFF.

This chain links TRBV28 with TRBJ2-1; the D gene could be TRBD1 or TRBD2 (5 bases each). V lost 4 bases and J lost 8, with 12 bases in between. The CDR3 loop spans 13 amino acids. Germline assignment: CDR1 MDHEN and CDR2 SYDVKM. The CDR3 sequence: CASSSGAVDEQFF. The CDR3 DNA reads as TGTGCCAGCAGTTCCGGGGCGGTCGATGAGCAGTTCTTC.

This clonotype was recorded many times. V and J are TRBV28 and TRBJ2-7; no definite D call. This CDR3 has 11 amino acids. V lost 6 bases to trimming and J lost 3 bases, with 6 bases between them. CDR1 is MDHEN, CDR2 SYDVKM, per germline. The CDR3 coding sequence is TGTGCCAGCAGAGGCAGCTACGAGCAGTACTTC. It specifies CASRGSYEQYF.

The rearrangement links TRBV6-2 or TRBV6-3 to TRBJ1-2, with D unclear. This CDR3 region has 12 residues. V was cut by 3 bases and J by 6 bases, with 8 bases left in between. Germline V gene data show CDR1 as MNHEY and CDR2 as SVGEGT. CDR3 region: CASSYHGDGYTF. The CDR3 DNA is TGTGCCAGCAGTTATCATGGGGATGGCTACACCTTC.

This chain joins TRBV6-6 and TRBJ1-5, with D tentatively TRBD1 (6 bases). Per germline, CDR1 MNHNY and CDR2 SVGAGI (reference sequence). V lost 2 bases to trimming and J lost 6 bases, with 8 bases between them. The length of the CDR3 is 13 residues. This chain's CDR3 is CASSYGGSQPQHF. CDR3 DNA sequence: TGTGCCAGCAGTTACGGGGGCAGTCAGCCCCAGCATTTT.

In DNA, the CDR3 is TGTGCCAGCAGTTACTCATCGCGGCGGGGGTCTAGCACAGATACGCAGTATTTT. Its translation: CASSYSSRRGSSTDTQYF. V gene TRBV6-2 or TRBV6-3 combines with J gene TRBJ2-3; 7 bases fit TRBD2. The CDR3 is made up of 18 amino acids. Germline V lookup: CDR1 MNHEY, CDR2 SVGEGT. Trimming at V came to 0 bases and at J to 0 bases, leaving 9 bases not matched to a gene.

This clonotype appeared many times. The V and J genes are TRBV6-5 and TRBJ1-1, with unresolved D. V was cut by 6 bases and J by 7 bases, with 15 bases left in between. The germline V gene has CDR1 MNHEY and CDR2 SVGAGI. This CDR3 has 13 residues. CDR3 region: CASRSPGSLEAFF. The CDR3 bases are TGTGCCAGCAGATCTCCGGGATCTCTTGAAGCTTTCTTT.

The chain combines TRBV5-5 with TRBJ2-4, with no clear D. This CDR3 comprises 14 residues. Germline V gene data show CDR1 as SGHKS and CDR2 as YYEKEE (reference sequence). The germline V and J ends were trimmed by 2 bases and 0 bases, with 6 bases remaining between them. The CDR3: CASSFSEAKNIQYF. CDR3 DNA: TGTGCCAGCAGCTTTTCGGAAGCCAAAAACATTCAGTACTTC.

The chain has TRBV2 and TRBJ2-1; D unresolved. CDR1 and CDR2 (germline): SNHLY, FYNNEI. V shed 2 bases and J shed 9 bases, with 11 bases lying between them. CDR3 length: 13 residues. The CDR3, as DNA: TGTGCCAGCAGTGAAAAGCATTTGGGTGAGCAGTTCTTC. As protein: CASSEKHLGEQFF.

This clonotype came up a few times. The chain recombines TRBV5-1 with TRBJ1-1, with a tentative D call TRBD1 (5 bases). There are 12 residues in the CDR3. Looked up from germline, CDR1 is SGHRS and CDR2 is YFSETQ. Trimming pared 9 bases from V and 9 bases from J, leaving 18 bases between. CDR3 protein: CATSPGGEKAFF. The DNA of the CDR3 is TGCGCCACCTCCCCAGGAGGGGAAAAAGCTTTCTTT.

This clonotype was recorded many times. Here the CDR3 DNA reads TGCGCCAGCAGCCAAGATATAGCGGGAGGGCCAAGGAATGAGCAGTTCTTC. Translation: CASSQDIAGGPRNEQFF. The chain couples TRBV4-3 to TRBJ2-1, with 11 bases matching TRBD2. Trimming at V came to 0 bases and at J to 7 bases, leaving 8 bases not matched to a gene. This CDR3 contains 17 residues. Per germline, CDR1 LGHNA and CDR2 YSLEER.

CDR3 sequence: CASSEFVQTPQPTGELFF. In DNA, the CDR3 is TGTGCCAGCAGTGAATTTGTCCAGACCCCTCAGCCCACCGGGGAGCTGTTTTTT. The rearrangement links TRBV25-1 to TRBJ2-2; D call uncertain. Per germline, CDR1 MGHDK and CDR2 SYGVNS. This CDR3 comprises 18 residues. Deletions cut 1 base from V and 4 bases from J, with 19 bases between.

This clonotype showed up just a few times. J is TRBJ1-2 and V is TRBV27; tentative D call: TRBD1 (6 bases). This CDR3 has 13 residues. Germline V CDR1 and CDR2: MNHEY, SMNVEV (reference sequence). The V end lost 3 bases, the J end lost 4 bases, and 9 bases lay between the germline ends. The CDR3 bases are TGTGCCAGCAGTTTGGGACACCTCTATGGCTACACCTTC. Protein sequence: CASSLGHLYGYTF.

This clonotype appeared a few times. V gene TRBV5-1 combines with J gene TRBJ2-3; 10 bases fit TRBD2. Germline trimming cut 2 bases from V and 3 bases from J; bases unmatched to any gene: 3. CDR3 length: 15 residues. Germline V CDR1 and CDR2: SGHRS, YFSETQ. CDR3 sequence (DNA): TGCGCCAGCAGCTTTGAGCGGGAGGGTACAGATACGCAGTATTTT. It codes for CASSFEREGTDTQYF.

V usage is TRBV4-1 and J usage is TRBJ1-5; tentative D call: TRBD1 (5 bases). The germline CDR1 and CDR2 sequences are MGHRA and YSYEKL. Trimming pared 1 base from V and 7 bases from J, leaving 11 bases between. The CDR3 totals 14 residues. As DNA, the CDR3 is TGCGCCAGCAGCCAAGGATCAGGGTTGCAGCCCCAGCATTTT. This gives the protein CASSQGSGLQPQHF.

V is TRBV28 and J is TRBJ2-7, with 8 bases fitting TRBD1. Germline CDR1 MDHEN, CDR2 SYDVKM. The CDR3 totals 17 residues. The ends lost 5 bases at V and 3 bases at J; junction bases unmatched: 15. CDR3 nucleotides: TGTGCCAGCAGTCCGCACCAGTACAGGGGGGAAAGCTACGAGCAGTACTTC. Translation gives CASSPHQYRGESYEQYF.

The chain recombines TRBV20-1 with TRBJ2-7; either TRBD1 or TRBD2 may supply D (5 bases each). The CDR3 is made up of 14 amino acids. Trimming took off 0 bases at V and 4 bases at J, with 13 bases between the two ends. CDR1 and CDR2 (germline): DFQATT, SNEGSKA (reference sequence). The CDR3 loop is CSAREGDGEYEQYF. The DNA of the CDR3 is TGCAGTGCTAGAGAGGGGGACGGAGAATACGAGCAGTACTTC.

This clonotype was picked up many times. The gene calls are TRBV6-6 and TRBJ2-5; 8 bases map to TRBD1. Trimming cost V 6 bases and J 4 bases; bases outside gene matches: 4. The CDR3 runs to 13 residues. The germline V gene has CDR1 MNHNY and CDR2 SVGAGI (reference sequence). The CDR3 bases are TGTGCCAGCAGACTCGACAGGGGAGAGACCCAGTACTTC. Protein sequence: CASRLDRGETQYF.

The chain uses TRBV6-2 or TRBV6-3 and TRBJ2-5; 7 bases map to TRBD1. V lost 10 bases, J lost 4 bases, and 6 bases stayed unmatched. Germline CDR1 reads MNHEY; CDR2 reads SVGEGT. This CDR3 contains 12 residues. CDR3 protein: CATGYRGETQYF. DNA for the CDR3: TGTGCCACCGGGTACAGGGGAGAGACCCAGTACTTC.

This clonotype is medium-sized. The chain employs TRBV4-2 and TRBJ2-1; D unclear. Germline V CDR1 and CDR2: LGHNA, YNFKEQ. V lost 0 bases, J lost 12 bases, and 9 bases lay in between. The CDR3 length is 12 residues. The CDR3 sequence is CASSQDGKLQFF. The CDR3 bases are TGTGCCAGCAGCCAAGACGGAAAGTTGCAGTTCTTC.

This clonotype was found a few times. The CDR3 is CASTHLGSGYTF. As DNA, the CDR3 is TGTGCCAGCACCCACTTAGGCTCTGGCTACACCTTC. This chain links TRBV6-5 with TRBJ1-2; D gene unclear. The CDR3 has 12 residues. V lost 7 bases, J lost 7 bases, and 13 bases lay in between. Germline CDR1 reads MNHEY; CDR2 reads SVGAGI.

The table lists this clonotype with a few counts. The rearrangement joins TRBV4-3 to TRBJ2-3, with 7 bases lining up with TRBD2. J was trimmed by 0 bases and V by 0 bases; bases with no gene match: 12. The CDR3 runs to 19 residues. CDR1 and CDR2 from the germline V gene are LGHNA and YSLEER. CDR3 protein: CASSQDLAVRGTSTDTQYF. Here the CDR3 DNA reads TGCGCCAGCAGCCAAGATCTAGCGGTAAGAGGAACCAGCACAGATACGCAGTATTTT.

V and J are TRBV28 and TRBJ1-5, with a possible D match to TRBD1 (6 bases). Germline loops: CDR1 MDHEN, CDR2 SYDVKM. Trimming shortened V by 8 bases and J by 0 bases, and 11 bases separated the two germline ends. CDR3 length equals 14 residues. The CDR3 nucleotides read TGTGCCAGCTCCGGGACACTTAGCAATCAGCCCCAGCATTTT. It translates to CASSGTLSNQPQHF.

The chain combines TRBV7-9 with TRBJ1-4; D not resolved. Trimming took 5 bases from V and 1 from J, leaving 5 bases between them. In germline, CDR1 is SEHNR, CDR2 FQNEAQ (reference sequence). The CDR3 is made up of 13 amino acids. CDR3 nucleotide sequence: TGTGCCAGCAGCCCTCAAACTAATGAAAAACTGTTTTTT. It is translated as CASSPQTNEKLFF.

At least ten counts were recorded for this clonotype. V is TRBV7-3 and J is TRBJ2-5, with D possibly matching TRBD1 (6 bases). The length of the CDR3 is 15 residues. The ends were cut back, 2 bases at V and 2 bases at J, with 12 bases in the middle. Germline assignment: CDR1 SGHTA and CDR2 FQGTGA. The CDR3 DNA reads TGTGCCAGCAGCTTAGAGTCCGGACAGCAAGAGACCCAGTACTTC. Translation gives CASSLESGQQETQYF.

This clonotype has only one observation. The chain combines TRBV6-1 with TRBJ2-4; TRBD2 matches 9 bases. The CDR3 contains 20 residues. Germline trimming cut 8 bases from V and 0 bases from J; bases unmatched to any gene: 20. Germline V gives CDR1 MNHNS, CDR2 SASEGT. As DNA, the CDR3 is TGTGCCAGCGCCATATTAGCGGGGGTCACCGCTTCGCCAGCCAAAAACATTCAGTACTTC. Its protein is CASAILAGVTASPAKNIQYF.